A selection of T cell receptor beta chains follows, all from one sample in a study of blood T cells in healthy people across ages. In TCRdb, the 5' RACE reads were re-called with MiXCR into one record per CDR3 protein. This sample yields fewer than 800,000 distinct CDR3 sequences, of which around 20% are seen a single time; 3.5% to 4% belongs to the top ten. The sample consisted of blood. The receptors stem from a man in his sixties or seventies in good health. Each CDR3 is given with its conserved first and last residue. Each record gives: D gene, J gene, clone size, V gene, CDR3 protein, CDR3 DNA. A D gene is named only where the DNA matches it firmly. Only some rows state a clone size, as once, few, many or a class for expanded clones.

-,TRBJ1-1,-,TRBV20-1,CSARNPGTPNTEAFF,TGCAGTGCTAGAAACCCCGGGACACCTAACACTGAAGCTTTCTTT
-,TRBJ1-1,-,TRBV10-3,CAISRKVNTEAFF,TGTGCCATCAGCCGAAAAGTAAACACTGAAGCTTTCTTT
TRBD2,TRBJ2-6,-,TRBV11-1,CASSLAQREGANVLTF,TGTGCCAGCAGCTTAGCGCAGCGGGAGGGAGCCAACGTCCTGACTTTC
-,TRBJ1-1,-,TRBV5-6,CASSGLPNTEAFF,TGTGCCAGCAGCGGACTTCCCAACACTGAAGCTTTCTTT
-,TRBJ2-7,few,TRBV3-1,CAGSQGPGNYEQYF,TGTGCCGGCAGCCAAGGCCCCGGGAACTACGAGCAGTACTTC
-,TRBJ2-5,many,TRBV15,CATSREQGAETQYF,TGTGCCACCAGCAGAGAACAGGGTGCGGAGACCCAGTACTTC
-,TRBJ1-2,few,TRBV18,CASSPTLGTDYGYTF,TGTGCCAGCTCACCAACCTTGGGGACGGACTATGGCTACACCTTC
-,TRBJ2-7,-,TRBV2,CASSARDTSYEQYF,TGTGCCAGCAGCGCCCGGGACACTTCCTACGAGCAGTACTTC
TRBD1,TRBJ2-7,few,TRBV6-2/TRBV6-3,CASTNPRQGAYEQYF,TGTGCCAGCACAAACCCGAGGCAGGGGGCCTACGAGCAGTACTTC
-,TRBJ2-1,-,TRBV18,CASSPRVGGRDEQFF,TGTGCCAGCTCACCACGCGTTGGAGGGAGAGATGAGCAGTTCTTC
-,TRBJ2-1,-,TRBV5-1,CASSFGGSSYNERFF,TGCGCCAGCAGCTTTGGTGGGAGCTCCTACAATGAGCGGTTCTTC
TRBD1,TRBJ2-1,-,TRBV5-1,CASRLPTGGDEQFF,TGCGCCAGCAGACTACCGACAGGGGGCGATGAGCAGTTCTTC
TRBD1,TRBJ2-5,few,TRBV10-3,CAINRDSQETQYF,TGTGCCATCAATAGGGACAGCCAAGAGACCCAGTACTTC
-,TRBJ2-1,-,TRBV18,CASSPVGRAPYNEQFF,TGTGCCAGCTCACCAGTGGGACGCGCTCCTTACAATGAGCAGTTCTTC
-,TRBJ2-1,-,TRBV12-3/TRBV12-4,CASSPTQTGTERDEQFF,TGTGCCAGCAGCCCTACCCAAACAGGGACCGAGAGGGATGAGCAGTTCTTC
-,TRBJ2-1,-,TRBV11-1,CASSLEWGARDGDEQFF,TGTGCCAGCAGCTTAGAGTGGGGGGCGCGGGATGGTGATGAGCAGTTCTTC
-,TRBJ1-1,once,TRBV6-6,CASSWAANTEAFF,TGTGCCAGCAGTTGGGCGGCTAACACTGAAGCTTTCTTT
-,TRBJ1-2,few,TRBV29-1,CSVGSSKGYTF,TGCAGCGTTGGATCGTCGAAGGGCTACACCTTC
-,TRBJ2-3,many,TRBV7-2,CASSLRTSDGDTQYF,TGTGCCAGCAGCTTACGAACTTCCGATGGAGATACGCAGTATTTT
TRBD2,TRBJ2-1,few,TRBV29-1,CSVGPGAGGGYNEQFF,TGCAGCGTTGGACCTGGAGCGGGAGGCGGGTACAATGAGCAGTTCTTC
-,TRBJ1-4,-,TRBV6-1,CASSENSLGDEKLFF,TGTGCCAGCAGTGAAAACTCCCTGGGAGATGAAAAACTGTTTTTT
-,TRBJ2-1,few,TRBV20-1,CSARDALGGYNEQFF,TGCAGTGCTAGAGATGCCCTAGGGGGCTACAATGAGCAGTTCTTC
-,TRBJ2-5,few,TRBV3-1,CASSQEWAQYF,TGTGCCAGCAGCCAAGAATGGGCCCAGTACTTC
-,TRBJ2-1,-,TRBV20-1,CSAAWPPLGNEQFF,TGCAGTGCTGCCTGGCCGCCCCTTGGGAATGAGCAGTTCTTC
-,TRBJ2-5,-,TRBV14,CASSPLQRKETQYF,TGTGCCAGCAGCCCGCTACAGCGAAAAGAGACCCAGTACTTC